The rows below give T cell receptor beta chains drawn from one sample of a study of human T cells and chemical hapten exposure. MiXCR was run by TCRdb on the RACE reads, yielding one entry per CDR3 protein. The sample lists some 36,000 distinct CDR3 sequences; 10% were seen once. The material was whole blood, obtained in connection with sensitization to the hapten diphenylcyclopropenone (DPC). All receptors derive from a man aged 50 to 60 with alopecia areata. Some clones in this sample may be carry-over from other donors' samples. CDR3s include the opening cysteine and the closing phenylalanine or tryptophan. The D gene is left open where the match is weak. Size is stated for part of the rows, as once, few or many counts, or as a class when the clone is expanded.

v_gene	len	abundance	d_gene	j_gene	CDR3aa	CDR3nt
TRBV5-1	15	NA	TRBD2	TRBJ2-1	CASSSAGEVYNEQFF	TGCGCCAGCAGCTCAGCGGGAGAGGTCTACAATGAGCAGTTCTTC
TRBV29-1	13	NA	NA	TRBJ2-3	CSPRDGITDTQYF	TGCAGCCCTCGGGACGGAATCACAGATACGCAGTATTTT
TRBV10-3	17	many	TRBD2	TRBJ2-4	CAISESKTSGWGNIQYF	TGTGCCATCAGTGAGTCGAAGACTAGCGGCTGGGGAAACATTCAGTACTTC
TRBV7-2	12	few	NA	TRBJ2-3	CASSFFTDTQYF	TGTGCCAGCAGCTTTTTCACAGATACGCAGTATTTT
TRBV6-2/TRBV6-3	15	few	TRBD2	TRBJ2-1	CASSYRRESYNEQFF	TGTGCCAGCAGTTATCGGCGGGAGTCTTACAATGAGCAGTTCTTC
TRBV27	12	many	NA	TRBJ2-1	CASSAWDTRGFF	TGTGCCAGCAGTGCCTGGGACACCCGGGGGTTCTTC
TRBV7-2	14	few	NA	TRBJ2-5	CASSLARTSQTQYF	TGTGCCAGCAGCTTAGCGAGGACGTCACAGACCCAGTACTTC
TRBV29-1	12	few	NA	TRBJ1-1	CSVGGGNTEAFF	TGCAGCGTTGGGGGAGGGAACACTGAAGCTTTCTTT
TRBV27	14	NA	TRBD2	TRBJ2-7	CASSGQGLGSEQYF	TGTGCCAGCAGTGGGCAAGGACTAGGATCCGAGCAGTACTTC
TRBV28	17	many	TRBD2	TRBJ2-2	CASGTSGRGHDSGELFF	TGTGCCAGCGGGACTAGCGGGAGGGGTCACGATTCCGGGGAGCTGTTTTTT
TRBV11-3	15	NA	NA	TRBJ2-7	CASSLDFGSTYEQYF	TGTGCCAGCAGCTTAGATTTTGGCAGTACCTACGAGCAGTACTTC
TRBV27	13	many	NA	TRBJ1-5	CASSPREGQPQHF	TGTGCCAGCAGTCCTAGGGAGGGTCAGCCCCAGCATTTT
TRBV19	15	many	TRBD2	TRBJ2-1	CASSIAGGGYNEQFF	TGTGCCAGTAGTATAGCGGGAGGGGGCTACAATGAGCAGTTCTTC
TRBV4-1	16	many	NA	TRBJ2-1	CASSQVGGTFYNEQFF	TGCGCCAGCAGCCAAGTTGGCGGGACCTTTTACAATGAGCAGTTCTTC
TRBV10-1	14	few	NA	TRBJ2-7	CAKGGQTSSYEQYF	TGCGCCAAGGGAGGACAGACCAGCTCCTACGAGCAGTACTTC
TRBV9	14	many	NA	TRBJ2-1	CASSPRLATNEQFF	TGTGCCAGCAGCCCCCGTTTGGCGACCAATGAGCAGTTCTTC
TRBV28	16	NA	NA	TRBJ2-4	CASSSGPLLAKNIQYF	TGTGCCAGCAGCTCCGGGCCCCTCCTAGCCAAAAACATTCAGTACTTC
TRBV29-1	14	many	TRBD2	TRBJ2-7	CSTTSGSASYEQYF	TGCAGCACTACTAGCGGGAGCGCCTCCTACGAGCAGTACTTC
TRBV5-1	15	many	NA	TRBJ2-1	CASSLAGLSYNEQFF	TGCGCCAGCAGCTTAGCGGGTCTCTCCTACAATGAGCAGTTCTTC
TRBV6-2/TRBV6-3	14	NA	NA	TRBJ2-3	CASSYSTSTDTQYF	TGTGCCAGCAGTTACTCGACTAGCACAGATACGCAGTATTTT
TRBV28	12	NA	NA	TRBJ2-3	CASSPLADTQYF	TGTGCCAGCAGTCCCCTGGCAGATACGCAGTATTTT
TRBV28	16	NA	NA	TRBJ1-2	CASSSPGPASGYGYTF	TGTGCCAGCAGTTCACCGGGACCCGCTTCGGGGTATGGCTACACCTTC
TRBV12-3/TRBV12-4	14	many	NA	TRBJ2-7	CASSPAQIPYEQYF	TGTGCCAGCAGCCCCGCCCAGATCCCCTACGAGCAGTACTTC
TRBV29-1	13	NA	NA	TRBJ2-1	CSVDSPRLDEQFF	TGCAGCGTTGACTCTCCCAGACTCGATGAGCAGTTCTTC
TRBV28	15	few	NA	TRBJ2-1	CASSPAGSLYNEQFF	TGTGCCAGCAGTCCAGCAGGGTCCCTCTACAATGAGCAGTTCTTC
TRBV20-1	11	many	NA	TRBJ2-3	CSAIAGDTQYF	TGCAGTGCTATTGCGGGAGATACGCAGTATTTT
TRBV7-2	13	NA	NA	TRBJ2-5	CASRVKGSETQYF	TGTGCCAGCAGGGTTAAGGGTTCCGAGACCCAGTACTTC
TRBV20-1	13	few	NA	TRBJ1-1	CSANRAPNTEAFF	TGCAGTGCTAACAGGGCCCCGAACACTGAAGCTTTCTTT
TRBV24-1	12	NA	NA	TRBJ2-1	CATSERNNEQFF	TGTGCCACCAGTGAACGGAACAATGAGCAGTTCTTC
TRBV19	15	NA	TRBD2	TRBJ2-2	CASSTSGANTGELFF	TGTGCCAGTAGTACTAGCGGAGCAAACACCGGGGAGCTGTTTTTT
TRBV10-2	16	many	NA	TRBJ2-2	CASSEWVLEGTGELFF	TGCGCCAGCAGTGAGTGGGTACTAGAAGGCACCGGGGAGCTGTTTTTT
TRBV2	14	NA	TRBD2	TRBJ2-4	CASRNTGEGNIQYF	TGTGCCAGCAGAAATACGGGGGAGGGGAACATTCAGTACTTC
TRBV20-1	12	NA	NA	TRBJ1-2	CSARRQNYGYTF	TGCAGTGCTAGGCGGCAGAACTATGGCTACACCTTC
TRBV10-1	18	NA	NA	TRBJ2-2	CASSESGWADYRPGELFF	TGCGCCAGCAGTGAGTCGGGGTGGGCGGACTACCGGCCCGGGGAGCTGTTTTTT
TRBV4-3	15	many	NA	TRBJ2-4	CASSQDPREGDIQYF	TGCGCCAGCAGCCAAGATCCCAGGGAAGGGGACATTCAGTACTTC
TRBV7-3	11	NA	NA	TRBJ2-1	CASSQGGGQFF	TGTGCCAGCAGCCAAGGAGGGGGGCAGTTCTTC
TRBV10-3	15	few	NA	TRBJ2-6	CAIRTTGTGANVLTF	TGTGCCATCAGGACAACCGGGACGGGGGCCAACGTCCTGACTTTC
TRBV9	14	many	TRBD1	TRBJ2-5	CASSVRDRAETQYF	TGTGCCAGCAGCGTGCGGGACAGGGCCGAGACCCAGTACTTC
TRBV28	14	NA	NA	TRBJ2-7	CASSLRLAPYEQYF	TGTGCCAGCAGTTTAAGGCTAGCCCCCTACGAGCAGTACTTC
TRBV20-1	12	many	NA	TRBJ2-1	CSVSRTDYEQFF	TGCAGTGTTAGCCGGACGGATTATGAGCAGTTCTTC
TRBV7-3	14	few	TRBD1	TRBJ1-1	CASSSGGDGTEAFF	TGTGCCAGCAGCTCAGGGGGCGACGGCACTGAAGCTTTCTTT
TRBV3-1	14	few	TRBD1	TRBJ1-2	CASSQDGTGYGYTF	TGTGCCAGCAGCCAAGACGGGACAGGATATGGCTACACCTTC
TRBV28	15	many	NA	TRBJ1-5	CASSTTTGSNQPQHF	TGTGCCAGCAGTACCACAACAGGTAGTAATCAGCCCCAGCATTTT
TRBV5-1	15	many	NA	TRBJ1-1	CASSLDGTVNTEAFF	TGCGCCAGCAGCTTGGACGGGACGGTAAACACTGAAGCTTTCTTT
TRBV6-2/TRBV6-3	14	NA	TRBD1	TRBJ2-1	CASSRQGSYNEQFF	TGTGCCAGCAGTCGACAGGGGAGTTACAATGAGCAGTTCTTC
TRBV5-1	15	NA	NA	TRBJ1-6	CASSLEGQKESPLHF	TGCGCCAGCAGCTTGGAGGGGCAGAAGGAATCACCCCTCCACTTT
TRBV29-1	14	few	NA	TRBJ2-3	CSVDPNEGSDTQYF	TGCAGCGTTGATCCAAATGAGGGGTCAGATACGCAGTATTTT
TRBV11-2	20	many	TRBD2	TRBJ2-1	CASSFRSPGTSGSSYNEQFF	TGTGCCAGCAGCTTCCGTTCTCCCGGGACTAGCGGGAGCTCCTACAATGAGCAGTTCTTC